This passage covers 3 T cell receptor beta chains from one sample sequenced in a study of T cells in Graves' hyperthyroidism and ophthalmopathy. RNA transcripts gave rise to amplified TCR beta CDR3 regions. In the first-round RT-PCR of the TCR CDR3, the HTBI primer set was used. TCRdb reprocessed the multiplex PCR reads via MiXCR and lists one record per CDR3 protein. The data hold 490,000 or so distinct CDR3 sequences, with about 16% observed a single time. Input material: blood. Every receptor here comes from a woman in her twenties or thirties with Graves' ophthalmopathy.

This clonotype turned up a few times. This chain links TRBV15 with TRBJ2-6; 8 nucleotides match TRBD1. This CDR3 comprises 18 residues. V shed 1 base and J 2 bases; nucleotides not matched to a gene: 7. CDR1 and CDR2 from the germline V gene are LNHNV and YYDKDF (reference sequence). The CDR3 DNA follows: TGTGCCACCAGCAGAGGGAGGACAGGGCCCCCTGGGGCCAACGTCCTGACTTTC. It specifies CATSRGRTGPPGANVLTF.

There are a few counts of this clonotype. The chain has TRBV28 and TRBJ1-5; 8 positions match TRBD1. The germline V gene has CDR1 MDHEN and CDR2 SYDVKM. This CDR3 has 15 residues. V shed 11 bases and J 1 base; nucleotides not matched to a gene: 10. CDR3 coding DNA: TGTGCCGGCACCCTGACAGGGGTAAGCAATCAGCCCCAGCATTTT. This gives the protein CAGTLTGVSNQPQHF.

The chain employs TRBV19 and TRBJ2-7; TRBD1 is a possible D gene (6 bases). The length of the CDR3 is 16 residues. The germline CDR1 and CDR2 sequences are LNHDA and SQIVND (reference sequence). Trimming cost V 5 bases and J 2 bases, with 19 bases left between them. As DNA, the CDR3 is TGTGCCAGTAGTTCCGCCGGACAGCCAGGGACCTACGAGCAGTACTTC. Amino acids: CASSSAGQPGTYEQYF.